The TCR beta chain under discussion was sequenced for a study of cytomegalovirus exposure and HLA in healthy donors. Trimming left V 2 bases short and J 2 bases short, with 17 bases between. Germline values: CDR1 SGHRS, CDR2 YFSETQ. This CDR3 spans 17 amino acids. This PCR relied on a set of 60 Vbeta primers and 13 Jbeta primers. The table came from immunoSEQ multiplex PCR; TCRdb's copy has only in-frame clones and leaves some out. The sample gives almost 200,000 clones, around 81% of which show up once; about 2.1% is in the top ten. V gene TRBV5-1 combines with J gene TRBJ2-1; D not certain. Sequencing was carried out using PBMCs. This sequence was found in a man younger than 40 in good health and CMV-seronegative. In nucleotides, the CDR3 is TGCGCCAGCAGCTTCCAGCCGGCCGAGAGGCCCTACAATGAGCAGTTCTTC. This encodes CASSFQPAERPYNEQFF.